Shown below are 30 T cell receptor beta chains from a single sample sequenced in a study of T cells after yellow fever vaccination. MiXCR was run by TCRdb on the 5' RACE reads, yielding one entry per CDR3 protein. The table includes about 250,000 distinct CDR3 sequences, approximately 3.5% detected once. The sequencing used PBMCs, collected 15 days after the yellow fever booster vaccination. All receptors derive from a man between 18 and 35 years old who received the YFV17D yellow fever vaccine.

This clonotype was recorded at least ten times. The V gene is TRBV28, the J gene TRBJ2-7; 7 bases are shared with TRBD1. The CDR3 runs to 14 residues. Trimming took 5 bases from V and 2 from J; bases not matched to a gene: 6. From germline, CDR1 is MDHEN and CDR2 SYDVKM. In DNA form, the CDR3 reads TGTGCCAGCAGTCCCGGGACAGCGACCTACGAGCAGTACGTC. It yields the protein CASSPGTATYEQYV.

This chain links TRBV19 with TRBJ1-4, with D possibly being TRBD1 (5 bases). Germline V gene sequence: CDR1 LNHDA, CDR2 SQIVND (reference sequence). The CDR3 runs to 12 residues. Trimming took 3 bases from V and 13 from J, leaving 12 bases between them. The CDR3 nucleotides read TGTGCCAGTAGTATGGGACGAAGGCTACTGTTTTTT. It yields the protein CASSMGRRLLFF. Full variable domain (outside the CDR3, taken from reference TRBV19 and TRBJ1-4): DGGITQSPKYLFRKEGQNVTLSCEQNLNHDAMYWYRQDPGQGLRLIYYSQIVNDFQKGDIAEGYSVSREKKESFPLTVTSAQKNPTAFYLCASSMGRRLLFFGSGTQLSVL.

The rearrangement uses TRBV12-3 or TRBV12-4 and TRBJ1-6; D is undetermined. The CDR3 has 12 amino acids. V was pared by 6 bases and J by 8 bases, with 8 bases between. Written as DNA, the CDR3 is TGTGCCAGCAGATCTATAGATTCACCCCTCCACTTT. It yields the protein CASRSIDSPLHF.

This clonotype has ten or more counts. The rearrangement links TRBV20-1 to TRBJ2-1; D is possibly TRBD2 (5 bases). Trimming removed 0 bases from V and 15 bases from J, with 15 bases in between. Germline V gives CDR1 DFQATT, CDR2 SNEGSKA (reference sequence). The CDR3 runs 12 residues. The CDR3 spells CSARDRGFRRFF. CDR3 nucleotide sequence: TGCAGTGCTAGAGATCGAGGGTTCCGGCGGTTCTTC.

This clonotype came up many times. The CDR3 DNA follows: TGTGCCACCAGTGATTTGCTGGGTAGAGCCTACGAGCAGTACGTC. It specifies CATSDLLGRAYEQYV. V gene TRBV24-1 combines with J gene TRBJ2-7; the D is unclear. The V gene's germline CDR1 is KGHDR and CDR2 SFDVKD. V lost 0 bases and J lost 2, with 10 bases in between. The CDR3 consists of 15 residues.

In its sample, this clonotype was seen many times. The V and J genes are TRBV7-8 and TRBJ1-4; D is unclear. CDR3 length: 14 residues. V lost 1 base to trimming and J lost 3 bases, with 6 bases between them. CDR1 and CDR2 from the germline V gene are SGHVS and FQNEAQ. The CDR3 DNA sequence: TGTGCCAGCAGCTTAGGGGTAGCTAATGAAAAACTGTTTTTT. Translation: CASSLGVANEKLFF.

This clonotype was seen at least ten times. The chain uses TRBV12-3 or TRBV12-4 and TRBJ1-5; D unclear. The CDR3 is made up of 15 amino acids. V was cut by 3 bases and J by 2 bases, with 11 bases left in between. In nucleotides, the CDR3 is TGTGCCAGCAGTTTGGCTGCCCTGGGCAATCAGCCCCAGCATTTT. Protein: CASSLAALGNQPQHF.

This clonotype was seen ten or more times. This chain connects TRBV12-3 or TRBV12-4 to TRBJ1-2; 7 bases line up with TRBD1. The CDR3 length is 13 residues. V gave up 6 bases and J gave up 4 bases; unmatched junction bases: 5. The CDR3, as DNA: TGTGCCAGCAGCCCGGGACAGAGCTATGGCTACACCTTC. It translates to CASSPGQSYGYTF.

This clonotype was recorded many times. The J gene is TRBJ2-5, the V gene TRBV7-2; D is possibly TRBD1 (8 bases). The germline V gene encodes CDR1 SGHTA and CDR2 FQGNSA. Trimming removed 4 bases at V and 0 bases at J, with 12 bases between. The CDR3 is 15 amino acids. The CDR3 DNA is TGTGCCAGCAGCTCACAGGGGGGGTACCAAGAGACCCAGTACTTC. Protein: CASSSQGGYQETQYF.

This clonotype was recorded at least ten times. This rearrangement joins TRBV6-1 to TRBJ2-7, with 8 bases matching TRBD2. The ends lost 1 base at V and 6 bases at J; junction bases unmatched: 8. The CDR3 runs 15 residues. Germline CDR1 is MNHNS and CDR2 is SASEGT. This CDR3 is CASSEVGGGSSEQYF. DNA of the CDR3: TGTGCCAGCAGTGAAGTAGGCGGGGGGTCCAGCGAGCAGTACTTC.

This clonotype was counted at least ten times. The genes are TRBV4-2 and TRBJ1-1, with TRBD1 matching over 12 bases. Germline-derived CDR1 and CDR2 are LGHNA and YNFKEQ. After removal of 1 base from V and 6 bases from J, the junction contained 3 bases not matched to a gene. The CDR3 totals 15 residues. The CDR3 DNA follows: TGTGCCAGCAGCCAAGCGGGACAGGGGGCCCCTGAAGCTTTCTTT. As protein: CASSQAGQGAPEAFF.

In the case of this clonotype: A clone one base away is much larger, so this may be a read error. CDR3 region: CASGFEMNTEAFF. The CDR3 nucleotides are TGTGCCAGCGGCTTCGAAATGAACACTGAAGCTTTCTTT. The rearrangement links TRBV7-9 to TRBJ1-1; D is undetermined. CDR3 length equals 13 residues. CDR1 and CDR2 from the germline V gene are SEHNR and FQNEAQ (reference sequence).

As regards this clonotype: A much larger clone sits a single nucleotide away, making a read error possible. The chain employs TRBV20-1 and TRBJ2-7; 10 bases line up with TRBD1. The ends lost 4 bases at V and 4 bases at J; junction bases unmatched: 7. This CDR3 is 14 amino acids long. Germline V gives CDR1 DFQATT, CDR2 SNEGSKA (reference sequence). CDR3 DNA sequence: TGCAGTGCTATAGAAGACAGGGGGCCTTACGAGCAGTACTTC. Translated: CSAIEDRGPYEQYF.

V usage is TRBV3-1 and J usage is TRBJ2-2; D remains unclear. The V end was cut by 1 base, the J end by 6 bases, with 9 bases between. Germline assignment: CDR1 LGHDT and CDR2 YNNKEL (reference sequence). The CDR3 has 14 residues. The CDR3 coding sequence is TGTGCCAGCAGCCAAGGTAGTCGAGCCGGGGAGCTGTTTTTT. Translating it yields CASSQGSRAGELFF.

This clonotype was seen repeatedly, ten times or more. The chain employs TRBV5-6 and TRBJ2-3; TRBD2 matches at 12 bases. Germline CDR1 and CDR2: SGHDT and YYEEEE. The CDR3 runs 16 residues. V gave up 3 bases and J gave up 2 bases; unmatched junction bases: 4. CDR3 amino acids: CASSSGLAGYTDTQYF. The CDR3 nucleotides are TGTGCCAGCAGCTCGGGACTAGCGGGTTACACAGATACGCAGTATTTT.

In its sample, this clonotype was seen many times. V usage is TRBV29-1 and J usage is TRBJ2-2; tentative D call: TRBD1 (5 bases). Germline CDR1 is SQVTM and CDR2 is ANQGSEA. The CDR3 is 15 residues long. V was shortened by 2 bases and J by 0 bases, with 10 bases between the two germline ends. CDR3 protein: CSVELGHSNTGELFF. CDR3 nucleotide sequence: TGCAGCGTTGAACTGGGGCACTCGAACACCGGGGAGCTGTTTTTT.

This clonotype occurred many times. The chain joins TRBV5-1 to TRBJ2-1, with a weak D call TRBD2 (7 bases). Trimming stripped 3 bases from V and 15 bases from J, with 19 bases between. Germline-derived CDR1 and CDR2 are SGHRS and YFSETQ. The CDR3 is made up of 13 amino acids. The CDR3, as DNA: TGCGCCAGCAGCTCCGACGGGGGGCCCGTCTGGTTCTTC. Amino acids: CASSSDGGPVWFF.

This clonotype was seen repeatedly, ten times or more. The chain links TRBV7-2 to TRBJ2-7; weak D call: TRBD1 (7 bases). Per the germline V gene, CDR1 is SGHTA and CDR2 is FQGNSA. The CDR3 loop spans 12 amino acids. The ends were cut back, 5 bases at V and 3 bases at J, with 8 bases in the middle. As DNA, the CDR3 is TGTGCCAGCAGCCAGGGGGGCTACGAGCAGTACGTC. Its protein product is CASSQGGYEQYV.

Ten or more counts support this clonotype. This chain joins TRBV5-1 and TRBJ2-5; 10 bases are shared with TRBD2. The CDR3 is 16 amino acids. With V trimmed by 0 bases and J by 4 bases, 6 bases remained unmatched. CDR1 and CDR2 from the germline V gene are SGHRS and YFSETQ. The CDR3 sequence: CASSLAVAGGPETQYF. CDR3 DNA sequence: TGCGCCAGCAGCTTGGCGGTAGCGGGGGGCCCAGAGACCCAGTACTTC.

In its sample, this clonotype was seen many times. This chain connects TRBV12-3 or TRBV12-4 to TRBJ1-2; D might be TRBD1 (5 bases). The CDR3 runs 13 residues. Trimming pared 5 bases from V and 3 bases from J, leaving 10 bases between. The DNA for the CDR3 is TGTGCCAGCAGTCTCGACAGTTACTATGGCTACACCTTC. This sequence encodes CASSLDSYYGYTF.

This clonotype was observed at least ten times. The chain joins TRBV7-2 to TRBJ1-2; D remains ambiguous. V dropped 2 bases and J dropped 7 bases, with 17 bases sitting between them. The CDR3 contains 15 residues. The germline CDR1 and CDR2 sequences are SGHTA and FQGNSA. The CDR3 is CASSLPWEASGGYTF. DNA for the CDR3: TGTGCCAGCAGCTTACCCTGGGAGGCGAGTGGTGGCTACACCTTC.

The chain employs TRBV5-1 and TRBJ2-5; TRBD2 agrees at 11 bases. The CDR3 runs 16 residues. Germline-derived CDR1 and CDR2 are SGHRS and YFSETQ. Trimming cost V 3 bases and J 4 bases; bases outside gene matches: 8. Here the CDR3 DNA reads TGCGCCAGCAGCTCAACGGGACTAGCGGTTTTAGAGACCCAGTACTTC. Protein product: CASSSTGLAVLETQYF.

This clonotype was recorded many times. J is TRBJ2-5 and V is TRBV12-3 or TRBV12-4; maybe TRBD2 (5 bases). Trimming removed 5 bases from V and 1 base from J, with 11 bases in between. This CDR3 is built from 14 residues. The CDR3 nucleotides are TGTGCCAGCAGTACACCGGGAACCCAAGAGACCCAGTACTTC. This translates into CASSTPGTQETQYF.

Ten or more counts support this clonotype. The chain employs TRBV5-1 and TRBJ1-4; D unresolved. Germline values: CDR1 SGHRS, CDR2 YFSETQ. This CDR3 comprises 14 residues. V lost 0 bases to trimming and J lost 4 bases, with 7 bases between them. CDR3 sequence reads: CASSLGLFNEKLFF. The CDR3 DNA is TGCGCCAGCAGCTTGGGCCTATTTAATGAAAAACTGTTTTTT.

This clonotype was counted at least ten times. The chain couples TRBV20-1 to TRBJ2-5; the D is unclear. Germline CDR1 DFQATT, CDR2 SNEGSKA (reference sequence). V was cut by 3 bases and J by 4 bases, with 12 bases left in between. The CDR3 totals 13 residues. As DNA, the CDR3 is TGCAGTGCTAGTGACCCCCTGGCAGAGACCCAGTACTTC. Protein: CSASDPLAETQYF.

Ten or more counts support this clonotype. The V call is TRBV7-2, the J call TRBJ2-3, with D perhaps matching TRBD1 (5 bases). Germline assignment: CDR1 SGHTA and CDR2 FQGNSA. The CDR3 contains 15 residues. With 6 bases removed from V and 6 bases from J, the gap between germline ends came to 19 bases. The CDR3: CASSLGPSRFDTQYF. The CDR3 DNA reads TGTGCCAGCAGTCTGGGGCCATCCAGGTTTGATACGCAGTATTTT.

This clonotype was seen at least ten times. This CDR3 reads CASSQMETQYF. CDR3 coding DNA: TGTGCCAGCAGCCAGATGGAGACCCAGTACTTC. The chain couples TRBV7-6 to TRBJ2-5; no clear D. This CDR3 spans 11 amino acids. CDR1 and CDR2 from the germline V gene are SGHVS and FNYEAQ. Trimming took off 5 bases at V and 5 bases at J, with 6 bases between the two ends.

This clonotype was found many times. The CDR3 loop is CSAARQGYEQYV. CDR3 DNA: TGCAGTGCTGCCCGACAGGGCTACGAGCAGTACGTC. This chain links TRBV20-1 with TRBJ2-7, with 7 bases matching TRBD1. The CDR3 is 12 residues long. Germline loops: CDR1 DFQATT, CDR2 SNEGSKA (reference sequence). V lost 5 bases, J lost 3 bases, and 4 bases stayed unmatched.

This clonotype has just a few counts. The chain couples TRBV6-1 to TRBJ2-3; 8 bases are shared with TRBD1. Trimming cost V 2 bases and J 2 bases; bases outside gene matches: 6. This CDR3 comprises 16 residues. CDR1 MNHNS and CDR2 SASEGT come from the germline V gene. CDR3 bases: TGTGCCAGCAGTGAAAGGAAGGACAGGGTCACAGATACGCAGTATTTT. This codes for CASSERKDRVTDTQYF.

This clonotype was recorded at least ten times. CDR3 coding DNA: TGTGCCAGCAGTTATAGTAACAAAGAGACCCAGTACTTC. Protein: CASSYSNKETQYF. The chain is built from TRBV12-3 or TRBV12-4 and TRBJ2-5; D gene unclear. The V gene lost 4 bases and the J gene lost 3 bases, with 9 bases spanning the gap. The CDR3 runs 13 residues.